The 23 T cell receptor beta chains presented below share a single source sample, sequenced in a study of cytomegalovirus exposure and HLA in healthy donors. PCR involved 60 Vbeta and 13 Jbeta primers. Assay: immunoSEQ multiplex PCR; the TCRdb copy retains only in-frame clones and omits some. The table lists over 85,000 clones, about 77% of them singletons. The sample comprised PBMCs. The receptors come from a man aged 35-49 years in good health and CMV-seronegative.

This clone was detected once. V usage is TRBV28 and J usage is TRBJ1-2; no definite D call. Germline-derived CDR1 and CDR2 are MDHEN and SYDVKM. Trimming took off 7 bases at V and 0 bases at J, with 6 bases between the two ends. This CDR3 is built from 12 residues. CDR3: CASTTTNYGYTF. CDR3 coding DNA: TGTGCCAGCACCACAACTAACTATGGCTACACCTTC.

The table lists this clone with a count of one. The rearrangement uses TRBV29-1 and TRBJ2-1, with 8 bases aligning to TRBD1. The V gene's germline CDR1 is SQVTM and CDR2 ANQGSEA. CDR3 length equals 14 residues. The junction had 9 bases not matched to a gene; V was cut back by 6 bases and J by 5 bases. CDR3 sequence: CSVLEARGHNEQFF. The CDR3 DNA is TGCAGCGTCCTGGAGGCCAGGGGGCACAATGAGCAGTTCTTC.

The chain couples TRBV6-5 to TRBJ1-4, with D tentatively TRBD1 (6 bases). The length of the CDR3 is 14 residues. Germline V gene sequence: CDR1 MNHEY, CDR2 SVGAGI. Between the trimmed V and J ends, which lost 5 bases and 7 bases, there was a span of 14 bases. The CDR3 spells CASSRVGAAEKLFF. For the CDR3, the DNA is TGTGCCAGCAGTCGAGTGGGGGCGGCTGAAAAACTGTTTTTT.

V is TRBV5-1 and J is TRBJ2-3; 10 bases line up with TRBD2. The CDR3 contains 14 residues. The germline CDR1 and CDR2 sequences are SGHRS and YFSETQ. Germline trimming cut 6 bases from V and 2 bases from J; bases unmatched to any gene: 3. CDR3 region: CASKAGGPTDTQYF. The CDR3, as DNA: TGCGCCAGCAAAGCGGGGGGGCCCACAGATACGCAGTATTTT.

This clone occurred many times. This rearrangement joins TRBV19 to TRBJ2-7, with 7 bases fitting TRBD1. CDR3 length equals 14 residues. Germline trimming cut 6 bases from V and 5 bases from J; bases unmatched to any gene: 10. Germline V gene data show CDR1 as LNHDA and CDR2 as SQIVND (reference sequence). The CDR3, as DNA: TGTGCCAGTAGGAAACAGGGGATCGAAGACGAGCAGTACTTC. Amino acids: CASRKQGIEDEQYF.

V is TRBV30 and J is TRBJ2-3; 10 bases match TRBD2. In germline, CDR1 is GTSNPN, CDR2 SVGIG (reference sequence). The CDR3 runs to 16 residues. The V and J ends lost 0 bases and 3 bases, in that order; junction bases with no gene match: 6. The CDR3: CAWSVRSGGGTDTQYF. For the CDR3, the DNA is TGTGCCTGGAGTGTTCGAAGCGGGGGGGGAACAGATACGCAGTATTTT.

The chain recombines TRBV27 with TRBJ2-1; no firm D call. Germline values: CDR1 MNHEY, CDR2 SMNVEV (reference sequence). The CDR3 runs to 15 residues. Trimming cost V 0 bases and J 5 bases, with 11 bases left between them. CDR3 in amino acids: CASSLSWALHNEQFF. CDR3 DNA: TGTGCCAGCAGTTTATCATGGGCTCTACACAATGAGCAGTTCTTC.

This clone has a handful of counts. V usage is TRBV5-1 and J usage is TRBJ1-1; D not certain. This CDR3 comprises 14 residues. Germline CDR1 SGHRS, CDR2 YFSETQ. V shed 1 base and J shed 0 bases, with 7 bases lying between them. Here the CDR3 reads CASSLNKMNTEAFF. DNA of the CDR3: TGCGCCAGCAGCTTGAACAAGATGAACACTGAAGCTTTCTTT. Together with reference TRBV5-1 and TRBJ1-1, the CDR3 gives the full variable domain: KAGVTQTPRYLIKTRGQQVTLSCSPISGHRSVSWYQQTPGQGLQFLFEYFSETQRNKGNFPGRFSGRQFSNSRSEMNVSTLELGDSALYLCASSLNKMNTEAFFGQGTRLTVV.

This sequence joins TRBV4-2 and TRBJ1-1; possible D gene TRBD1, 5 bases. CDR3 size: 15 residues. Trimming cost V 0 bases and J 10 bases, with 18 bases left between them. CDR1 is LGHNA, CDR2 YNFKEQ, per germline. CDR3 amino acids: CASSQDRGGIGGAFF. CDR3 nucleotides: TGTGCCAGCAGCCAAGATAGGGGAGGGATCGGGGGAGCTTTCTTT.

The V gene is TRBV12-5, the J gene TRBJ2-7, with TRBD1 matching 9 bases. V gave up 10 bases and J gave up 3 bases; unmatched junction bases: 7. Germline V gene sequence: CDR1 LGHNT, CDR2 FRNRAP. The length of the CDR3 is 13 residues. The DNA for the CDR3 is TGTGCTACCGGGCTGGGACAGGGCTACGAGCAGTACTTC. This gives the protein CATGLGQGYEQYF.

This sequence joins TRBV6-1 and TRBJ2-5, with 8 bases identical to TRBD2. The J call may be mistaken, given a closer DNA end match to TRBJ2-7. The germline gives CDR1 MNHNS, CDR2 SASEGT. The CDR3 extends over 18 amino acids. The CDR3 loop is CASSEASGGGFFPYEQYF. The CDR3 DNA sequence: TGTGCCAGCAGTGAAGCGTCTGGCGGGGGGTTTTTTCCCTACGAGCAGTACTTC.

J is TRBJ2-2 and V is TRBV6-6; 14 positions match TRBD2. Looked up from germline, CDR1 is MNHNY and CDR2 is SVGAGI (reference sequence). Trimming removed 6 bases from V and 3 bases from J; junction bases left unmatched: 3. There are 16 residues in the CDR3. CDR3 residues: CASRGTSGRYTGELFF. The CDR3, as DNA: TGTGCCAGCAGGGGGACTAGCGGGAGATACACCGGGGAGCTGTTTTTT.

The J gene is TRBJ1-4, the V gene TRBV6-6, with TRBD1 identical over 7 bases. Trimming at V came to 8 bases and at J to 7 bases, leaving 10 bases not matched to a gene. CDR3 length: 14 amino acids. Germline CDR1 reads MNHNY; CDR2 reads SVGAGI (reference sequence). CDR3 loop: CASQTGERAEKLFF. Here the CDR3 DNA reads TGTGCCAGCCAAACAGGGGAGAGGGCTGAAAAACTGTTTTTT.

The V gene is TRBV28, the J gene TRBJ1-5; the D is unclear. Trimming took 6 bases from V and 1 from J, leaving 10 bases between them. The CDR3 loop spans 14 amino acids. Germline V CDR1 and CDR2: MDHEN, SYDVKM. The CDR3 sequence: CASRETGSNQPQHF. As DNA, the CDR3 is TGTGCCAGCAGGGAGACGGGAAGCAATCAGCCCCAGCATTTT.

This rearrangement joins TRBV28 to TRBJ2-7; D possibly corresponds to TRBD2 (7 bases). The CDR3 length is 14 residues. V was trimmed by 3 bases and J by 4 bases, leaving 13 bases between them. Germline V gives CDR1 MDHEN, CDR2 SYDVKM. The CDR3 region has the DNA TGTGCCAGCAGTTTCCGGGGGAGGGGGTACGAGCAGTACTTC. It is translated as CASSFRGRGYEQYF.

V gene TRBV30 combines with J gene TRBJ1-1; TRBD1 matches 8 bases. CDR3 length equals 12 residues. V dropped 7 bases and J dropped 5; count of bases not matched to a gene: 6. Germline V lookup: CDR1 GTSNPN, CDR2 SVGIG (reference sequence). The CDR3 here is CASTGEGTEAFF. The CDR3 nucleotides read TGTGCCTCGACAGGGGAGGGGACTGAAGCTTTCTTT.

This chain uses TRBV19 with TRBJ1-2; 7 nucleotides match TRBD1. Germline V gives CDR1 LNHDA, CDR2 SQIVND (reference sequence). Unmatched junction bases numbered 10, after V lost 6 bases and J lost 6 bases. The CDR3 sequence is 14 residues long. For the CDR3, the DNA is TGTGCCAGTAGGCTCCCCGACAGGGACGATGGCTACACCTTC. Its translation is CASRLPDRDDGYTF. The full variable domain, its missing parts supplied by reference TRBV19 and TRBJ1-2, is DGGITQSPKYLFRKEGQNVTLSCEQNLNHDAMYWYRQDPGQGLRLIYYSQIVNDFQKGDIAEGYSVSREKKESFPLTVTSAQKNPTAFYLCASRLPDRDDGYTFGSGTRLTVV.

The CDR3 DNA reads as TGTGCCAGCAGCGCCGGTACGGGGACTAGCAAAGAGACCCAGTACTTC. Protein: CASSAGTGTSKETQYF. The chain recombines TRBV9 with TRBJ2-5, with 9 nucleotides matching TRBD2. V dropped 3 bases and J dropped 3; count of bases not matched to a gene: 9. CDR1 and CDR2 from the germline V gene are SGDLS and YYNGEE. The CDR3 consists of 16 residues. Filled out from reference TRBV9 and TRBJ2-5, the complete variable domain reads DSGVTQTPKHLITATGQRVTLRCSPRSGDLSVYWYQQSLDQGLQFLIQYYNGEERAKGNILERFSAQQFPDLHSELNLSSLELGDSALYFCASSAGTGTSKETQYFGPGTRLLVL.

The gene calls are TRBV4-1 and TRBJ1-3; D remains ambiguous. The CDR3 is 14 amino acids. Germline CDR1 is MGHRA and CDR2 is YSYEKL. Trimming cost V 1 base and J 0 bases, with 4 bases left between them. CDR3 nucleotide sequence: TGCGCCAGCAGCCAAGCCGGCTCTGGAAACACCATATATTTT. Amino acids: CASSQAGSGNTIYF.

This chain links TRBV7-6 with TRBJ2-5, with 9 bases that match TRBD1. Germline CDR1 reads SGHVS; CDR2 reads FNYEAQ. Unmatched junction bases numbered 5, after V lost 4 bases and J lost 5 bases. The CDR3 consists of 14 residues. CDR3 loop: CASSWDRVGETQYF. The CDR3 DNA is TGTGCCAGCAGCTGGGACAGGGTGGGTGAGACCCAGTACTTC.

CDR3 coding DNA: TGCGCCAGCAGTGAGTCGAATCAGGTCTCCTACGAGCAGTACTTC. It yields the protein CASSESNQVSYEQYF. This sequence joins TRBV10-2 and TRBJ2-7; D call uncertain. Trimming left V 0 bases short and J 0 bases short, with 9 bases between. The CDR3 is made up of 15 amino acids. The germline V gene has CDR1 WSHSY and CDR2 SAAADI.

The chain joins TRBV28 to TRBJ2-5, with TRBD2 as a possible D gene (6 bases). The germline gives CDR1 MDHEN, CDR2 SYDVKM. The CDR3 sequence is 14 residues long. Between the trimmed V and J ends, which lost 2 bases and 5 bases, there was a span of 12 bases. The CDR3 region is CASSLRGAAETQYF. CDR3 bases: TGTGCCAGCAGTTTACGCGGGGCGGCGGAGACCCAGTACTTC.

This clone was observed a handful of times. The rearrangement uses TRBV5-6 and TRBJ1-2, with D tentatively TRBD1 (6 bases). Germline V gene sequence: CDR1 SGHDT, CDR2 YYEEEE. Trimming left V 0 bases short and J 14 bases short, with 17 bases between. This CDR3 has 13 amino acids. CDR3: CASSLARARGFTF. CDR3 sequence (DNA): TGTGCCAGCAGCTTGGCCAGGGCCAGGGGATTTACCTTC.